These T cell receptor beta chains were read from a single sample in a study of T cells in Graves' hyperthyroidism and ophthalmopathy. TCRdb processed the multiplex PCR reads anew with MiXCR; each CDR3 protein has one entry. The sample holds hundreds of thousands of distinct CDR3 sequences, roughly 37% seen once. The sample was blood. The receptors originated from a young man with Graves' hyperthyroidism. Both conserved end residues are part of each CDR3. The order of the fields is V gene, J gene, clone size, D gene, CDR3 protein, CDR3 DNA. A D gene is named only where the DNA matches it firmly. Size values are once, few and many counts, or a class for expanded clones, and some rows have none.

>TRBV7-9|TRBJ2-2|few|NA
CASSGRGAGTGELFF
TGTGCCAGCAGCGGCAGGGGGGCTGGCACCGGGGAGCTGTTTTTT
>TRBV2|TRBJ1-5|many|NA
CASSEAGPSPQHF
TGTGCCAGCAGTGAAGCGGGACCGTCGCCCCAGCATTTT
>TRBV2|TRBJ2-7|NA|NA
CASSDGGSYEQYF
TGTGCCAGCAGTGATGGGGGGTCCTACGAGCAGTACTTC
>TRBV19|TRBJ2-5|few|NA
CASSIHGQETQYF
TGTGCCAGTAGTATTCACGGCCAAGAGACCCAGTACTTC
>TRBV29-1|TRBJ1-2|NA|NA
CSVEDREDGYTF
TGCAGCGTTGAAGACAGGGAGGATGGCTACACCTTC
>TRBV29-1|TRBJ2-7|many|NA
CSAGGSHDEQYF
TGCAGCGCAGGGGGGAGCCATGACGAGCAGTACTTC
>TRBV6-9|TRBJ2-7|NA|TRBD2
CASGAGADYEQYF
TGTGCGAGCGGGGCCGGCGCGGACTACGAGCAGTACTTC
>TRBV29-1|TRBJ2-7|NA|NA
CSSPPDSNYEQYF
TGCAGCAGTCCCCCGGACAGTAACTACGAGCAGTACTTC
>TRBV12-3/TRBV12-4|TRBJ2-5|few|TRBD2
CASSTPEGGETQYF
TGTGCCAGCAGTACCCCAGAGGGAGGGGAGACCCAGTACTTC
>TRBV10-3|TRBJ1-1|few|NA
CASSSPGGRPNTEAFF
TGTGCCAGCAGTTCCCCAGGCGGACGGCCGAACACTGAAGCTTTCTTT
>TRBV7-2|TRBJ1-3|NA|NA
CASSSNPGNTIYF
TGTGCCAGCAGCTCCAACCCGGGAAACACCATATATTTT
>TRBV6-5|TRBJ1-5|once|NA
CAISRQPSNQPQHF
TGTGCCATCAGTCGACAGCCAAGCAATCAGCCCCAGCATTTT
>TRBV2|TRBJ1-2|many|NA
CASSGSGIYGYTF
TGTGCCAGCAGTGGGTCAGGGATCTATGGCTACACCTTC
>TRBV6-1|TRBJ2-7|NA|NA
CASRRRPSYEQYF
TGTGCCAGCAGAAGGCGTCCCTCCTACGAGCAGTACTTC
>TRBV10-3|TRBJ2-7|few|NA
CAISEPSPATSYEQYF
TGTGCCATCAGTGAGCCGAGCCCAGCGACTTCCTACGAGCAGTACTTC
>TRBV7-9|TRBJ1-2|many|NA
CASSLESPAYGYTF
TGTGCCAGCAGCTTAGAGTCGCCGGCCTATGGCTACACCTTC
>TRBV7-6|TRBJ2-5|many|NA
CASSLDLETQYF
TGTGCCAGCAGCTTGGATTTGGAGACCCAGTACTTC
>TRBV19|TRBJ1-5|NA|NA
CASSIDSDEFSNQPQHF
TGTGCCAGTAGTATAGACTCCGACGAGTTTAGCAATCAGCCCCAGCATTTT
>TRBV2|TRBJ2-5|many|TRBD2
CASSDPAGRGETQYF
TGTGCCAGCAGTGATCCAGCGGGGAGGGGAGAGACCCAGTACTTC
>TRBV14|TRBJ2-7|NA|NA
CASSPNRVSYEQYF
TGTGCCAGCAGCCCAAACAGGGTTAGCTACGAGCAGTACTTC
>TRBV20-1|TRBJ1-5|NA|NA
CSATPGHSNQPPHF
TGCAGTGCCACTCCGGGACATAGCAATCAGCCCCCGCATTTT
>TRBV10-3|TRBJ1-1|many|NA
CAISARRLNTEAFF
TGTGCCATCAGTGCTCGACGGTTGAACACTGAAGCTTTCTTT
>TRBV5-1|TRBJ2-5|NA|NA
CASSLEDRWETQYF
TGCGCCAGCAGCTTGGAAGACAGGTGGGAGACCCAGTACTTC
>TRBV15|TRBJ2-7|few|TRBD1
CATSLGQVSYEQYF
TGTGCCACCAGCCTTGGACAGGTCTCCTACGAGCAGTACTTC
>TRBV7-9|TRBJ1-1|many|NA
CASSSSRQTPEAFF
TGTGCCAGCAGCTCCTCCCGACAGACGCCTGAAGCTTTCTTT
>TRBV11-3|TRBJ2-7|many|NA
CASTTATYEQYF
TGTGCCAGCACCACCGCGACCTACGAGCAGTACTTC
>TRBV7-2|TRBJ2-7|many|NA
CASSMAGDHEQYF
TGTGCCAGCAGTATGGCCGGGGACCACGAGCAGTACTTC
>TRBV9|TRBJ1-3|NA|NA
CASSGHAGNTIYF
TGTGCCAGCAGCGGACATGCTGGAAACACCATATATTTT
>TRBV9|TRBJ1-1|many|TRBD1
CASSVGLGQGATTFF
TGTGCCAGCAGCGTAGGTCTAGGGCAGGGGGCGACGACTTTCTTT
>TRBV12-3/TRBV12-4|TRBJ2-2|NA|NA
CASKAPNTGELFF
TGTGCCAGTAAAGCGCCGAACACCGGGGAGCTGTTTTTT
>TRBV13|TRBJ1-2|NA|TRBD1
CASSHSGQYGYTF
TGTGCCAGCAGCCATTCGGGACAGTATGGCTACACCTTC
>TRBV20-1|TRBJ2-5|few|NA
CSASLTETQYF
TGCAGTGCTAGTCTTACAGAGACCCAGTACTTC
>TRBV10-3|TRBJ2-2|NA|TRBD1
CASSSDRADAGELFF
TGTGCCAGCAGTTCCGACAGGGCAGACGCCGGGGAGCTGTTTTTT
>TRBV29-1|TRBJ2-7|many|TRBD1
CSVPSTGSYEQYF
TGCAGCGTTCCTTCGACAGGGTCCTACGAGCAGTACTTC
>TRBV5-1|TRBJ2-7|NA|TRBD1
CASSLGIKQGNEQYF
TGCGCCAGCAGCTTGGGGATCAAACAGGGGAACGAGCAGTACTTC
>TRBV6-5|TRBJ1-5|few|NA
CASSFASNQPQHF
TGTGCCAGCAGTTTCGCTAGCAATCAGCCCCAGCATTTT
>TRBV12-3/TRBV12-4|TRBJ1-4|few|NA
CASSPGGGLSEKLFF
TGTGCCAGCAGTCCAGGCGGGGGATTGAGTGAAAAACTGTTTTTT
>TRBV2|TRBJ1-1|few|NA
CASSPPWGRMNTEAFF
TGTGCCAGCAGTCCTCCCTGGGGACGAATGAACACTGAAGCTTTCTTT